A selection of T cell receptor beta chains follows, all from one sample in a study of human T cells and chemical hapten exposure. TCRdb used MiXCR to reprocess the RACE reads, holding one entry per CDR3 protein. The sample consists of 150,000 to 200,000 distinct CDR3 sequences, roughly 30% of them appearing once. Sequencing used whole blood, obtained in connection with sensitization to the hapten diphenylcyclopropenone (DPC). Receptor source: a woman between 25 and 40 years old with alopecia areata. Some clones in this sample may be carry-over from other donors' samples. Both conserved end residues are part of each CDR3. Each record gives: D gene, V gene, clone size, J gene, CDR3 DNA, CDR3 protein. The D gene is left open where the match is weak. Part of the rows lack a size; the others show once, few, many or a class for expanded clones.

d_call: TRBD1
v_call: TRBV20-1
clone_size: many
j_call: TRBJ2-3
cdr3_nt: TGCAGTGCTAGAGATATGGACAGGGCCCCTCGGATCGCAGATACGCAGTATTTT
cdr3_aa: CSARDMDRAPRIADTQYF

d_call: .
v_call: TRBV27
clone_size: .
j_call: TRBJ2-2
cdr3_nt: TGTGCCAGCGGCTGGGGCACGAACACCGGGGAGCTGTTTTTT
cdr3_aa: CASGWGTNTGELFF

d_call: .
v_call: TRBV12-3/TRBV12-4
clone_size: .
j_call: TRBJ1-5
cdr3_nt: TGTGCCAGCAGCTTTGGACAGTACAATCAGCCCCAGCATTTT
cdr3_aa: CASSFGQYNQPQHF

d_call: .
v_call: TRBV6-5
clone_size: .
j_call: TRBJ2-2
cdr3_nt: TGTGCCTGCCGGGACCTCACACACACCGGGGAGCTGTTTTTT
cdr3_aa: CACRDLTHTGELFF

d_call: .
v_call: TRBV9
clone_size: .
j_call: TRBJ2-3
cdr3_nt: TGTGCCAGCACCCGAGAGGGTAGTGGTGCAGATACGCAGTATTTT
cdr3_aa: CASTREGSGADTQYF

d_call: TRBD2
v_call: TRBV5-1
clone_size: .
j_call: TRBJ2-3
cdr3_nt: TGCGCCAGCAGCTTATCTAGCGGGGTTGGCACAGATACGCAGTATTTT
cdr3_aa: CASSLSSGVGTDTQYF

d_call: .
v_call: TRBV5-1
clone_size: .
j_call: TRBJ2-3
cdr3_nt: TGCGCCAGCAGCGGGATAATTGGGGCCACAGATACGCAGTATTTT
cdr3_aa: CASSGIIGATDTQYF

d_call: .
v_call: TRBV28
clone_size: few
j_call: TRBJ2-1
cdr3_nt: TGTGCCAGCACGGAATACTCCTACAATGAGCAGTTCTTC
cdr3_aa: CASTEYSYNEQFF

d_call: .
v_call: TRBV7-2
clone_size: few
j_call: TRBJ1-6
cdr3_nt: TGTGTCAGCAGCTTAGTGGTAGGGGACACTTATAATTCACCCCTCCACTTT
cdr3_aa: CVSSLVVGDTYNSPLHF

d_call: .
v_call: TRBV7-9
clone_size: few
j_call: TRBJ2-3
cdr3_nt: TGTGCCAGCACCTGGCCCGAAACTAGCACAGATACGCAGTATTTT
cdr3_aa: CASTWPETSTDTQYF